A selection of T cell receptor beta chains follows, all from one sample in a study of blood T cell repertoires in COVID-19. Clones were read by immunoSEQ multiplex PCR, and TCRdb kept only the in-frame ones, dropping some. The sample includes roughly 150,000 clones, 84% seen only once; the top ten take around 45%. What was sequenced was peripheral blood. All receptors come from a human donor in a cohort sampled during active COVID-19. The CDR3 runs from the conserved cysteine through the conserved F or W. A D gene is named only where the DNA matches it firmly. The listing skips clone size in some rows; elsewhere it reads once, few, many or a size class.

D	V	size	length	J	DNA	CDR3
NA	TRBV29-1	NA	16	TRBJ2-5	TGCAGCGAAAAAGTATTGGGAGGCGGCCCCCAAGAGACCCAGTACTTC	CSEKVLGGGPQETQYF
TRBD1	TRBV27	few	14	TRBJ1-4	TGTGCCAGCAGCCGACAGGGCCTTAATGAAAAACTGTTTTTT	CASSRQGLNEKLFF
TRBD1	TRBV28	NA	14	TRBJ1-2	TGTGCCAGCGCTTTGCCGGGACAGGGGGAGGGCTACACCTTC	CASALPGQGEGYTF
NA	TRBV11-2	NA	15	TRBJ2-3	TGTGCCAGCAGCTTAGTAGGAGAAGGTGCAGATACGCAGTATTTT	CASSLVGEGADTQYF
NA	TRBV7-7	NA	15	TRBJ2-1	TGTGCCAGCAGTCCTCAGGGGGTAGCGGGAAATGAGCAGTTCTTC	CASSPQGVAGNEQFF
TRBD2	TRBV2	NA	22	TRBJ2-3	TGTGCCAGCACTCTGGACAGGGGAGGAGTGAGGACTAGCGGGGTGAGCACAGATACGCAGTATTTT	CASTLDRGGVRTSGVSTDTQYF
NA	TRBV6-6	NA	12	TRBJ1-2	TGTGCCAGCAGTTACTCGGACGGGGTCTACACCTTC	CASSYSDGVYTF
NA	TRBV6-1	NA	15	TRBJ1-1	TGTGCCAGCAGTTCAACGACACCGACCAACACTGAAGCTTTCTTT	CASSSTTPTNTEAFF
NA	TRBV12-3/TRBV12-4	NA	13	TRBJ1-4	TGTGCCAGCAGTTTAGGTCATAATGAAAAACTGTTTTTT	CASSLGHNEKLFF
NA	TRBV2	NA	12	TRBJ2-5	TGTGCCAGCAATGGGGGGATGGAGACCCAGTACTTC	CASNGGMETQYF
NA	TRBV7-2	NA	14	TRBJ1-2	TGTGCCAGCAGCTTAGACGGGGTGGACTATGGCTACACCTTC	CASSLDGVDYGYTF
NA	TRBV5-1	once	15	TRBJ2-3	TGCGCCAGCAGCGAGTCTCGGGGAAACACAGATACGCAGTATTTT	CASSESRGNTDTQYF
NA	TRBV4-1	NA	15	TRBJ1-4	TGCGCCAGCAGCCAAGAGACTCGCAGGGTTGAAAAACTGTTTTTT	CASSQETRRVEKLFF
TRBD1	TRBV5-1	few	13	TRBJ1-1	TGCGCCAGCAGCGATGGGACAGCCACCGACGCTTTCTTT	CASSDGTATDAFF
TRBD2	TRBV30	NA	15	TRBJ2-1	TGTGCCTGGAGTGTTTTAGCGGGAGGGCCTGGTGAGCAGTTCTTC	CAWSVLAGGPGEQFF
NA	TRBV4-1	NA	13	TRBJ2-7	TGCGCCAGCAGCCAACCCCCGAGCTACGAGCAGTACTTC	CASSQPPSYEQYF
NA	TRBV6-5	once	11	TRBJ1-1	TGTGCCAGCATAAGGGACATTGAAGCTTTCTTT	CASIRDIEAFF
NA	TRBV5-4	NA	15	TRBJ1-2	TGTGCCAGCAGGACAGGACCGGACGGAGAGTATGGCTACACCTTC	CASRTGPDGEYGYTF
TRBD1	TRBV7-3	NA	13	TRBJ2-7	TGTGCCAGCAGCTCCCGAGGGGGCACCGAGCAGTACTTC	CASSSRGGTEQYF
NA	TRBV15	NA	17	TRBJ1-5	TGTGCCACCAGTAACTCCCGGGACATTTATAGCAATCAGCCCCAGCATTTT	CATSNSRDIYSNQPQHF
NA	TRBV11-2	few	13	TRBJ2-5	TGTGCCAGCAGCTTCATCCGTCGGGAGACCCAGTACTTC	CASSFIRRETQYF
NA	TRBV7-9	once	12	TRBJ2-4	TGTGCCAGCAGCCGTGTTGTGAACATTCAGTACTTC	CASSRVVNIQYF
NA	TRBV9	NA	14	TRBJ1-2	TGTGCCAGCAGCGTAAGGGCAGCGGACTATGGCTACACCTTC	CASSVRAADYGYTF
TRBD1	TRBV5-4	NA	15	TRBJ1-2	TGTGCCAGCAGCTTTGGGACAGGGATCAACTATGGCTACACCTTC	CASSFGTGINYGYTF
NA	TRBV19	NA	18	TRBJ1-1	TGTGCCAGTAGTATTTGGGCGAGGGCAGGAATACGAACAGATGAAGCTTTCTTT	CASSIWARAGIRTDEAFF
NA	TRBV5-6	NA	14	TRBJ1-5	TGTGCCAGCAGCGCGGGGGGGAGGTGGCAGCCCCAGCATTTT	CASSAGGRWQPQHF
NA	TRBV19	NA	14	TRBJ1-5	TGTGCCAGTAGTATAGATCAGCAGGATCAGCCCCAGCATTTT	CASSIDQQDQPQHF
TRBD1	TRBV7-2	NA	12	TRBJ2-7	TGTGCCAGCAGCACGACAGGGTACGAGCAGTACTTC	CASSTTGYEQYF
TRBD1	TRBV15	NA	12	TRBJ1-2	TGTGCCACCAGCCTGGGGGACAGGGGCGAAACCTTC	CATSLGDRGETF
NA	TRBV5-6	NA	16	TRBJ2-6	TGTGCCAGCAGCTTTGGACTCCTCTCTGGGGCCAACGTCCTGACTTTC	CASSFGLLSGANVLTF
TRBD1	TRBV15	NA	15	TRBJ1-4	TGTGCCACCAGCAGCCGGACAGGGGGGTATGAAAAACTGTTTTTT	CATSSRTGGYEKLFF
NA	TRBV30	NA	14	TRBJ1-4	TGTGCCTGGAGTGTTAAGCTATTACGGGAAAAACTGTTTTTT	CAWSVKLLREKLFF
NA	TRBV5-4	NA	16	TRBJ2-3	TGTGCCAGCAGCTCCGCGGCACGGCGTAGCACAGATACGCAGTATTTT	CASSSAARRSTDTQYF
TRBD1	TRBV10-2	NA	13	TRBJ1-3	TGCGCCACTTCCGGACAGGCAGGAAACACCATATATTTT	CATSGQAGNTIYF
TRBD1	TRBV4-3	NA	17	TRBJ1-1	TGCGCCAGCAGCCAAAATCACGGACAGGCAAAAGACACTGAAGCTTTCTTT	CASSQNHGQAKDTEAFF
NA	TRBV19	NA	13	TRBJ2-7	TGTGCCAGTCGTCCGGGACACAACTACGAGCAGTACTTC	CASRPGHNYEQYF
NA	TRBV3-1/TRBV3-2	NA	14	TRBJ2-7	TGTGCCAGCAGCTCGATGCCAGGGGTTTACGAGCAGTACTTC	CASSSMPGVYEQYF
NA	TRBV7-2	few	17	TRBJ1-3	TGTGCCAGCAGCTATTTAGTTACAGCCAGCTCTGGAAACACCATATATTTT	CASSYLVTASSGNTIYF